This T cell receptor (beta chain) appears in the sequencing data of a study of metastatic and nonmetastatic thyroid tumors. Study-wide background: Comparative analysis of repertoires was undertaken across blood and tumor or nodule tissue obtained from malignant and benign thyroid patients.

Study results and limitations: Benign nodules reportedly had significantly lower TCR beta diversity than malignant thyroid tumors in blood and tumor.

None of the patients had undergone any treatment ahead of thyroid surgery. About this clone: The antigen remains undetermined.

Germline V gene lookup returns CDR1 SGHAT and CDR2 FQDESV (reference sequence). CDR3 length: 16 amino acids. V lost 1 base to trimming and J lost 2 bases; unmatched junction nucleotides: 5. In the study's own analysis: A classifier of distant metastasis in papillary thyroid cancer was built from CDR3 differences (across clinicopathological groups). TCRdb re-called clones via MiXCR from the PCR reads. V and J calls and clone size were set by TCRdb, not the authors. The sample shows roughly 7,300 clones, 15% to 20% of them seen only once. The sequenced sample consisted of adjacent normal tissue. The chain uses TRBV11-1 and TRBJ1-5; 7 bases map to TRBD1. The TCR originated in a female donor with papillary thyroid cancer or a benign thyroid nodule (not recorded which). Some clones in this sample may be carry-over from other donors' samples. CDR3: CASSLVSQGGNQPQHF. As DNA, the CDR3 is TGTGCCAGCAGCTTAGTCAGTCAGGGGGGCAATCAGCCCCAGCATTTT.